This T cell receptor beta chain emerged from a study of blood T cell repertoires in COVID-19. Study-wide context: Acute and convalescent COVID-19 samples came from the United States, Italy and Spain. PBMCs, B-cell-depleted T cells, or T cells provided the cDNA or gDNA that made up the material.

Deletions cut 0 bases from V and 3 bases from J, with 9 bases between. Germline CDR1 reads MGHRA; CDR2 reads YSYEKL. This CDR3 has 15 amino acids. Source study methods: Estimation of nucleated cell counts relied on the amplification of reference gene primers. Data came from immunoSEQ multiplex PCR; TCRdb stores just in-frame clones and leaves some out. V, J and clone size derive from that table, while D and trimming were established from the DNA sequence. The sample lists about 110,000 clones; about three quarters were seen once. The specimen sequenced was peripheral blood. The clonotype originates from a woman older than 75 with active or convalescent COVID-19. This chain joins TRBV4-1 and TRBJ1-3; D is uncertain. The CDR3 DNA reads TGCGCCAGCAGCCAAGATTTGACGGGTGGAAACACCATATATTTT. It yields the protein CASSQDLTGGNTIYF.